These T cell receptor beta chains were read from a single sample in a study of cytotoxic CD8 clonotypes in ibrutinib-treated CLL. Some clones are missing from TCRdb's copy, which holds only in-frame ones; the method was immunoSEQ multiplex PCR. The sample shows 150,000 or so clones, around 84% of them seen only once. The sample was PBMCs, taken after 36 months of ibrutinib treatment. Receptors were obtained from a human donor with chronic lymphocytic leukemia. The conserved cysteine and the conserved F or W are not part of the CDR3 here.

TRBJ2-2,TRBV19,ASSNAGAGELF
TRBJ2-7,TRBV6-4,ASRPHSGGLEQY
TRBJ1-2,TRBV7-9,ASSLVGTELTGYT
TRBJ2-2,TRBV30,ACRTTGPGELF
TRBJ2-6,TRBV11-3,ASSPGNSGANVLT
TRBJ2-2,TRBV5-1,ASSQTSGSNTGELF
TRBJ2-7,TRBV4-2,ASSQESGSLTYEQY
TRBJ2-2,TRBV4-1,ASSPLEGVTTGELF
TRBJ2-5,TRBV29-1,SVVTSGRAQY
TRBJ2-1,TRBV19,ASSTVAGVNEQF
TRBJ2-7,TRBV6-5,ASSELREAGSEQY
TRBJ1-1,TRBV19,ASSTRGRGTEAF
TRBJ2-7,TRBV20-1,SASGREQY
TRBJ1-1,TRBV6-5,ASSLRGTGNTEAF
TRBJ2-7,TRBV9,ASSVGVSGSYEQY
TRBJ1-1,TRBV4-2,ASTRGGPHTEAF
TRBJ2-7,TRBV5-6,ASSSFTGTRGYEQY
TRBJ2-7,TRBV5-1,ASSSWPSKSREQY
TRBJ1-1,TRBV4-2,ASTPSGGRGNTEAF
TRBJ2-5,TRBV4-1,ASSQGVIQGQETQY
TRBJ2-1,TRBV4-1,ASSQGTNEQF
TRBJ1-3,TRBV11-2,ASSFYQAGNTIY
TRBJ1-1,TRBV2,ATETGVEAF
TRBJ1-3,TRBV7-9,ASRQGSSGNTIY